This T cell receptor (beta chain) was identified in a study of T cell changes during pregnancy in multiple sclerosis. The protocol was immunoSEQ multiplex PCR, while the TCRdb copy is restricted to in-frame clones and leaves out a portion. The data hold 45,000 to 60,000 clones, with 90% observed a single time. The sample was CD8+ T cells from peripheral blood mononuclear cells, taken before pregnancy. The sequence was collected from a female donor with multiple sclerosis, enrolled in a pregnancy study.

CDR3 DNA sequence: TGTGCCAGCAGCGTGGACGGACAGGAAAATCAGCCCCAGCATTTT. Translated: CASSVDGQENQPQHF. The chain recombines TRBV9 with TRBJ1-5; 7 nucleotides line up with TRBD1. CDR1 and CDR2 (germline): SGDLS, YYNGEE. CDR3 size: 15 residues. V shed 2 bases, J shed 4 bases, and the junction held 6 bases outside the gene matches.